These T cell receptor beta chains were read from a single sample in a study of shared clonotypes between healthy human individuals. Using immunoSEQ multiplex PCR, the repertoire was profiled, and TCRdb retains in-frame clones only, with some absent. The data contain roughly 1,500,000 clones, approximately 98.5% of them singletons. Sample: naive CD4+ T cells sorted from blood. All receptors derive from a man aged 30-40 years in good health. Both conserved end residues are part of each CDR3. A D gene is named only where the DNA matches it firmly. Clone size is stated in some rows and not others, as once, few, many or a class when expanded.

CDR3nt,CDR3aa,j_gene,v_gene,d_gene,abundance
TGTGCCACCAGCAGGGGATGGGGCGGGAGCTCCTACGAGCAGTACTTC,CATSRGWGGSSYEQYF,TRBJ2-7,TRBV15,TRBD2,-
TGTGCCAGCAGCCCATTTCGTGGGTCAAACAATGAGCAGTTCTTC,CASSPFRGSNNEQFF,TRBJ2-1,TRBV11-2,-,-
TGTGCCAGCAGCTTAGGGACAGCAAAGACCTACGAGCAGTACTTC,CASSLGTAKTYEQYF,TRBJ2-7,TRBV7-3,TRBD1,-
TGTGCCTGGTTAGCGGGAAGCACAGATACGCAGTATTTT,CAWLAGSTDTQYF,TRBJ2-3,TRBV30,TRBD2,-
TGTGCCAGCTCACCACCGTGGGGTTACGAGCAGTACTTC,CASSPPWGYEQYF,TRBJ2-7,TRBV18,-,-
TGCGCCAGCAGTGATGCCAGGGTAGAGACCCAGTACTTC,CASSDARVETQYF,TRBJ2-5,TRBV10-2,-,once
TGTGCCAGCAAAATCTCAGGGGTACGGAATGAGCAGTTCTTC,CASKISGVRNEQFF,TRBJ2-1,TRBV6-5,-,-
TGTGCCAGCGGGAGTCTAGATACGCAGTATTTT,CASGSLDTQYF,TRBJ2-3,TRBV25-1,-,-
TGTGCCAGCTCACCAAACAGTCGGGCAGATACGCAGTATTTT,CASSPNSRADTQYF,TRBJ2-3,TRBV18,-,once
TGTGCCAGCACCCCCGGGGGTGCAGATACGCAGTATTTT,CASTPGGADTQYF,TRBJ2-3,TRBV7-2,-,-
TGTGCCAGCACCCCGTATGAGGCCCTCGAGCAGTACTTC,CASTPYEALEQYF,TRBJ2-7,TRBV5-8,-,-
TGTGCCAGCAGTCTACAGGGTTCCGGGGCCAACGTCCTGACTTTC,CASSLQGSGANVLTF,TRBJ2-6,TRBV28,-,-
TGTGCCAGCAGTCGACAGGCCTCATGGGATGAAAAACTGTTTTTT,CASSRQASWDEKLFF,TRBJ1-4,TRBV2,-,-